Shown below are 5 T cell receptor beta chains from a single sample sequenced in a study of tissue T cells after allogeneic stem cell transplantation. Here immunoSEQ multiplex PCR was the method, and the copy in TCRdb shows in-frame clones only, minus some. The sample has 1,600 or so clones; 73% are singletons. This material consisted of esophagus tissue, taken at autopsy. Every receptor here comes from a woman aged 18 to 55 with breast cancer.

There are a few counts of this clone. V is TRBV7-2 and J is TRBJ2-7; D is unresolved. CDR1 is SGHTA, CDR2 FQGNSA, per germline. The CDR3 runs to 14 residues. Trimming left V 5 bases short and J 3 bases short, with 14 bases between. DNA of the CDR3: TGTGCCAGCAGCGATAATAGAGAATACTACGAGCAGTACTTC. It is translated as CASSDNREYYEQYF.

In DNA form, the CDR3 reads TGTGCCAGCAGCTTATCGGCGTGGTACCAAGAGACCCAGTACTTC. Its translation: CASSLSAWYQETQYF. The chain has TRBV11-2 and TRBJ2-5; D unclear. CDR1 SGHAT and CDR2 FQNNGV come from the germline V gene. V was trimmed by 2 bases and J by 0 bases, leaving 10 bases between them. The CDR3 length is 15 residues.

V usage is TRBV25-1 and J usage is TRBJ2-7, with 9 bases matching TRBD1. The CDR3 is made up of 15 amino acids. CDR1 and CDR2 (germline): MGHDK, SYGVNS. V gave up 3 bases and J gave up 1 base; unmatched junction bases: 4. CDR3 coding DNA: TGTGCCAGCAGTGACCGGGACAGGGTGTCCTACGAGCAGTACTTC. This sequence encodes CASSDRDRVSYEQYF.

This clone was recorded only once. The chain uses TRBV6-6 and TRBJ2-7, with D tentatively TRBD2 (7 bases). This CDR3 spans 15 amino acids. Germline loops: CDR1 MNHNY, CDR2 SVGAGI (reference sequence). The V end lost 4 bases, the J end lost 3 bases, and 16 bases lay between the germline ends. The CDR3 is CASSFRLGGVYEQYF. CDR3 nucleotides: TGTGCCAGCAGTTTCCGTTTAGGGGGGGTCTACGAGCAGTACTTC.

The rearrangement joins TRBV6-5 to TRBJ1-6; D uncertain. Germline loops: CDR1 MNHEY, CDR2 SVGAGI. Trimming took 0 bases from V and 10 from J, leaving 16 bases between them. This CDR3 contains 16 residues. CDR3 protein: CASSYSVSQARSPLHF. DNA of the CDR3: TGTGCCAGCAGTTACTCGGTGTCTCAGGCGAGGTCACCCCTCCACTTT.